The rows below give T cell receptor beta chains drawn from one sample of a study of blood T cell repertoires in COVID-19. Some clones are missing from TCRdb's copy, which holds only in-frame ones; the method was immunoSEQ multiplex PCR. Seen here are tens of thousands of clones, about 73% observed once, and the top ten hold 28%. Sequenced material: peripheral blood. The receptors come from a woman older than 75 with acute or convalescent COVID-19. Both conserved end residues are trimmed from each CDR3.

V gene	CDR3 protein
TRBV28	ASSKTGYNYGYT
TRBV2	ASSGQGRSYGYT
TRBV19	ASRLGNTEAF
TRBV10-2	ATQDLWTQY
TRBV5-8	ASSLKGAWGQPNYGYT
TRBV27	ASSLPSGSSYEQY
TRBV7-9	ASSSTYSMY
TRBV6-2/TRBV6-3	ASSALVDRGLADNEQF
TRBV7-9	ASSPPRGEAF
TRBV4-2	ASSSRPGVLYNEQF
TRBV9	ASSVVSSGSRGDTQY
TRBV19	ASKRDRGYSNQPQH
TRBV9	ASSSPLGGKNEQY
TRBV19	ASSPRTGATDTQY
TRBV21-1	ARRSRAYEQY
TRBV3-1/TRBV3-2	ASSQGDTYYEQY
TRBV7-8	ASSLRSSGSIGELF
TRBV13	ASSLIVSYEQY
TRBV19	ASTISREGSPLH
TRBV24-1	ATSRELPTDTQY
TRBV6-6	ASSRGWNEKLF
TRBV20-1	SASRLAAYNEQF
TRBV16	ASSQSTQGAATGELF
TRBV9	ASSVAGSDTQY
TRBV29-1	SVATGTGEAF
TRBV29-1	SVGGLQGIKLGELF
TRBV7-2	ASSALRSPNEQF
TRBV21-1	ASSRGRQGAIKNIQY
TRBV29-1	SVDQRADTQY
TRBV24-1	ATSDVLGQGNLNEQF
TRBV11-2	ASSLNRGSQNEQF
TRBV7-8	ASSSAGGPLGEQY
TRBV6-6	ASSYPGLAVWEQY
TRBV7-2	ASSLVGYVYEQY
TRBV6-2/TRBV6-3	ASSGTGGRYDQETQY
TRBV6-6	ASSLTSESSYEQY
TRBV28	ASLGGDRLSSYEQY
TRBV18	ASSPNEGGYT
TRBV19	ASSITGQGGETQY
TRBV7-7	ASSLGSGSWETQY
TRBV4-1	ASSPRTGGQYGYT
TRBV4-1	ASSQVPDRTHGYT
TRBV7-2	ASSLNFGAPVNTEAF
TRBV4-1	ASQEDRGLGFPSTDTQY
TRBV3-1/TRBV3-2	ASSQELALDTQY
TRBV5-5	ASTTGTSGIPTEQY
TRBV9	ASSRSGTSGNRDTQY
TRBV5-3	ANPPWTSGRASYNEQF
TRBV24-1	ATSDPISGGGTGELF
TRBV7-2	ASSPLVGGKTQY
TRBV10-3	AISESGQGAEAF
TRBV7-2	ASSPEDRGSEKLF
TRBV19	ASSMGRAVYEQY
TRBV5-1	ASSLQIERGWREQY